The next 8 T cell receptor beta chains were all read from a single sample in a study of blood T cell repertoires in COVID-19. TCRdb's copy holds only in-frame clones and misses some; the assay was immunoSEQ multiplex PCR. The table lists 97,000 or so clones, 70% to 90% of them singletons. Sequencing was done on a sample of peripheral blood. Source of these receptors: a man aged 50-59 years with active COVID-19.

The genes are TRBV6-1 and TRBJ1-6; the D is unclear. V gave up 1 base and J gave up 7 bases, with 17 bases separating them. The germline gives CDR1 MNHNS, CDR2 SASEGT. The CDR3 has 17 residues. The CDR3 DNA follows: TGTGCCAGCAGTGAAGTTCTCCTATTGGGAGCCAATTCACCCCTCCACTTT. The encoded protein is CASSEVLLLGANSPLHF.

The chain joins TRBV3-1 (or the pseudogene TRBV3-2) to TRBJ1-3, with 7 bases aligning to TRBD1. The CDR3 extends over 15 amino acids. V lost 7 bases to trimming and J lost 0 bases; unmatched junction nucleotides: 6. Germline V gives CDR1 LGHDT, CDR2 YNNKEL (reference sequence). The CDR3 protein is CASTRDSDSGNTIYF. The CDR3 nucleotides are TGTGCCAGCACCCGGGACAGCGACTCTGGAAACACCATATATTTT.

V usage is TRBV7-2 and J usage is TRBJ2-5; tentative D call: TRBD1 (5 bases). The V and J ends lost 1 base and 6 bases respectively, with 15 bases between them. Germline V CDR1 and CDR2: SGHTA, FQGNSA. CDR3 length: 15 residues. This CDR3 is CASSLDRQSWKTQYF. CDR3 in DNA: TGTGCCAGCAGCTTAGATAGACAGTCATGGAAGACCCAGTACTTC.

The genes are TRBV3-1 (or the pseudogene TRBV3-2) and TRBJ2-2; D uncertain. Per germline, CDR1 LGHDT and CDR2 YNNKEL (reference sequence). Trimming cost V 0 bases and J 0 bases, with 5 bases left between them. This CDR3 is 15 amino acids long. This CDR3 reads CASSQDVSNTGELFF. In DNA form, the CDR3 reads TGTGCCAGCAGCCAAGACGTCTCGAACACCGGGGAGCTGTTTTTT.

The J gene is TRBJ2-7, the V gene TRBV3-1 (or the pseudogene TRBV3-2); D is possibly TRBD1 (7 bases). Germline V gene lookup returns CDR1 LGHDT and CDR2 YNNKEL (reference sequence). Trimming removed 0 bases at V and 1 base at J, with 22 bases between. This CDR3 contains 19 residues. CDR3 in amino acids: CASSQDPPGGRGVSYEQYF. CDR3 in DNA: TGTGCCAGCAGCCAAGATCCCCCTGGGGGCAGGGGGGTATCCTACGAGCAGTACTTC.

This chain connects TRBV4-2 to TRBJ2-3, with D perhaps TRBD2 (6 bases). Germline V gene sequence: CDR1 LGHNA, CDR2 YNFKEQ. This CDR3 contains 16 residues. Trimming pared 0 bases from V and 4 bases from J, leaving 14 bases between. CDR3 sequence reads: CASSQEAGRIADTQYF. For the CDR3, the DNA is TGTGCCAGCAGCCAAGAAGCGGGCAGGATAGCAGATACGCAGTATTTT.

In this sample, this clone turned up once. The CDR3 is CASSEWDRVGEQYF. The CDR3 nucleotides are TGTGCCAGCAGCGAGTGGGACAGGGTGGGCGAGCAGTACTTC. V usage is TRBV9 and J usage is TRBJ2-7, with 9 bases fitting TRBD1. Germline-derived CDR1 and CDR2 are SGDLS and YYNGEE. There are 14 residues in the CDR3. The ends lost 3 bases at V and 6 bases at J; junction bases unmatched: 7.

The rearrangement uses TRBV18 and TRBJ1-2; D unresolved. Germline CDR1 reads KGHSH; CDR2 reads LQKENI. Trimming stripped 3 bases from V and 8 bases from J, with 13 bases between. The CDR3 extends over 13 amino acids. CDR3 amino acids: CASSPQSLQGYTF. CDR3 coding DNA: TGTGCCAGCTCACCGCAATCCCTGCAGGGCTACACCTTC.